This TCR beta chain was captured by sequencing in a study of T cell responses to AZD1222 COVID-19 vaccine. J lost 11 bases, V lost 0 bases, and 7 bases had no gene match. CDR3 length equals 14 residues. CDR1 MGHRA and CDR2 YSYEKL come from the germline V gene. Study results and limitations: Donor demographics were predominantly white British with a female majority; clonal diversity may be underestimated. The repertoires were collected only after the peak T cell response. Reports say nearly half of spike-specific TCRs go after unmutated variant regions. Along spike, vaccine-associated CD4 TCRs were found throughout, with dominance at 160-218 and 743-854.

As concerns this clone: Its specificity is not known.

Clones were read by immunoSEQ multiplex PCR, and TCRdb kept only the in-frame ones, dropping some. Among roughly 140,000 clones listed, about nine tenths were seen once. This rearrangement joins TRBV4-1 to TRBJ1-5, with 7 positions matching TRBD1. The sample here was peripheral blood, taken on day 0 of MenACWY control vaccination. This receptor was taken from an adult in good health. CDR3 nucleotide sequence: TGCGCCAGCAGCCAAGATAACAGGGGAACGGCCCAGCATTTT. Translated, it gives CASSQDNRGTAQHF.